What follows are 28 T cell receptor beta chains derived from one specimen sequenced in a study of human T cells and chemical hapten exposure. TCRdb re-derived calls from the RACE reads in MiXCR, one entry per CDR3 protein. The table shows about 110,000 distinct CDR3 sequences, with 11% occurring only once. As to time point: patch test 1, 2 weeks after DPC sensitization. Treatment meaning: therapeutic diphenylcyclopropenone sensitization with weekly scalp DPC. The specimen comprised whole blood, sampled in connection with sensitization to the hapten diphenylcyclopropenone (DPC). These receptor sequences come from a woman in her thirties or forties with alopecia areata. Some clones in this sample may be carry-over from other donors' samples.

As to this clonotype: Lacking the conserved final phenylalanine or tryptophan, this CDR3 likely reflects a read error. V is TRBV2 and J is TRBJ2-1; D possibly corresponds to TRBD2 (6 bases). V dropped 7 bases and J dropped 4 bases, with 14 bases sitting between them. CDR3 length: 14 residues. Germline-derived CDR1 and CDR2 are SNHLY and FYNNEI. Here the CDR3 reads CASNPPGLYNEQFI. CDR3 DNA sequence: TGTGCCAGCAACCCCCCCGGACTATACAATGAGCAGTTCATC.

This clonotype has ten or more counts. V gene TRBV6-2 or TRBV6-3 combines with J gene TRBJ1-5, with D possibly being TRBD1 (6 bases). The germline gives CDR1 MNHEY, CDR2 SVGEGT. The CDR3 has 15 residues. V lost 5 bases and J 0 bases, leaving 11 bases between the germline ends. For the CDR3, the DNA is TGTGCCAGCAGTCGGAGGGGGAATAGCAATCAGCCCCAGCATTTT. Translation: CASSRRGNSNQPQHF.

This clonotype occurred a few times. The gene calls are TRBV9 and TRBJ2-1; D unresolved. The CDR3 is 16 residues long. V was pared by 2 bases and J by 7 bases, with 19 bases between. Per the germline V gene, CDR1 is SGDLS and CDR2 is YYNGEE. CDR3 bases: TGTGCCAGCAGCGTCGACATCCCCTCCACGAGGAATGAGCAGTTCTTC. Protein sequence: CASSVDIPSTRNEQFF. Drawing the rest from reference TRBV9 and TRBJ2-1, the complete variable domain is DSGVTQTPKHLITATGQRVTLRCSPRSGDLSVYWYQQSLDQGLQFLIQYYNGEERAKGNILERFSAQQFPDLHSELNLSSLELGDSALYFCASSVDIPSTRNEQFFGPGTRLTVL.

J is TRBJ1-5 and V is TRBV5-5; D is undetermined. CDR1 SGHKS and CDR2 YYEKEE come from the germline V gene (reference sequence). Trimming cost V 4 bases and J 0 bases, with 11 bases left between them. CDR3 size: 15 residues. In DNA, the CDR3 is TGTGCCAGCAGCCAGCTCGGGCTTAGCAATCAGCCCCAGCATTTT. Amino acids: CASSQLGLSNQPQHF.

This clonotype was seen at least ten times. The chain combines TRBV28 with TRBJ2-7, with a tentative D call TRBD1 (5 bases). The CDR3 contains 14 residues. Trimming shortened V by 8 bases and J by 4 bases, and 18 bases separated the two germline ends. Germline CDR1 MDHEN, CDR2 SYDVKM. The CDR3 loop is CASHTMAGMYEQYF. The CDR3, as DNA: TGTGCCAGCCACACAATGGCAGGGATGTACGAGCAGTACTTC.

The chain couples TRBV2 to TRBJ1-6; D perhaps matches TRBD1 (6 bases). The germline V gene has CDR1 SNHLY and CDR2 FYNNEI. With 2 bases removed from V and 9 bases from J, the gap between germline ends came to 11 bases. CDR3 length: 14 residues. DNA for the CDR3: TGTGCCAGCAGTGAACGGGGGCAAGGTTCACCCCTCCACTTT. Its translation: CASSERGQGSPLHF.

This clonotype was found many times. This chain uses TRBV5-4 with TRBJ2-2, with TRBD2 as a possible D gene (6 bases). The V and J ends lost 1 base and 6 bases respectively, with 10 bases between them. The germline gives CDR1 SGHNT, CDR2 YYREEE (reference sequence). The CDR3 consists of 14 residues. The CDR3 coding sequence is TGTGCCAGCAGCTTGCAACTAGCTTCCGGGGAGCTGTTTTTT. Protein sequence: CASSLQLASGELFF.

This clonotype was detected many times. The rearrangement joins TRBV6-5 to TRBJ2-2; TRBD2 is a possible D gene (6 bases). The germline V and J ends were trimmed by 1 base and 5 bases, with 8 bases remaining between them. CDR3 length: 14 residues. Germline V CDR1 and CDR2: MNHEY, SVGAGI. In nucleotides, the CDR3 is TGTGCCAGCAGTTACTTGGGGGGTACCGGGGAGCTGTTTTTT. Its translation: CASSYLGGTGELFF.

This clonotype was counted between two and nine times. This chain uses TRBV7-9 with TRBJ2-7, with 7 bases fitting TRBD2. The CDR3 is 13 residues long. Germline V gene sequence: CDR1 SEHNR, CDR2 FQNEAQ (reference sequence). V shed 2 bases and J 4 bases; nucleotides not matched to a gene: 2. This CDR3 reads CASSLLGGYEQYF. CDR3 nucleotide sequence: TGTGCCAGCAGCTTACTCGGGGGGTACGAGCAGTACTTC.

The CDR3 spells CSANLQGSFRSYGYTF. In DNA, the CDR3 is TGCAGTGCCAACTTACAGGGTTCTTTCCGTAGCTATGGCTACACCTTC. The J gene is TRBJ1-2, the V gene TRBV20-1; possibly TRBD1 for D (6 bases). V dropped 6 bases and J dropped 4 bases, with 24 bases sitting between them. CDR1 is DFQATT and CDR2 is SNEGSKA in the germline V gene (reference sequence). The CDR3 loop spans 16 amino acids.

This clonotype was detected ten times or more. V is TRBV5-4 and J is TRBJ1-4; 10 bases line up with TRBD1. The CDR3 is 15 residues long. Germline assignment: CDR1 SGHNT and CDR2 YYREEE (reference sequence). The ends lost 2 bases at V and 6 bases at J; junction bases unmatched: 4. This CDR3 reads CASSLGGQGHEKLFF. The CDR3 DNA reads as TGTGCCAGCAGCTTAGGGGGACAGGGGCATGAAAAACTGTTTTTT.

This clonotype occurred a few times. The chain couples TRBV6-1 to TRBJ1-5, with 7 bases that match TRBD1. The CDR3 runs 14 residues. V was pared by 1 base and J by 6 bases, with 3 bases of the junction left unmatched. CDR1 MNHNS and CDR2 SASEGT come from the germline V gene. The CDR3: CASSEGRGPQPQHF. The CDR3 nucleotides are TGTGCCAGCAGTGAAGGAAGGGGGCCTCAGCCCCAGCATTTT.

Only a few counts were recorded for this clonotype. The rearrangement links TRBV30 to TRBJ2-2; tentative D call: TRBD1 (6 bases). The CDR3 extends over 12 amino acids. V was trimmed by 5 bases and J by 8 bases, leaving 12 bases between them. CDR1 is GTSNPN and CDR2 is SVGIG in the germline V gene (reference sequence). CDR3 sequence: CAWGDTRGELFF. In nucleotides, the CDR3 is TGTGCCTGGGGGGACACCCGAGGGGAGCTGTTTTTT. The full variable domain, its missing parts supplied by reference TRBV30 and TRBJ2-2, is SQTIHQWPATLVQPVGSPLSLECTVEGTSNPNLYWYRQAAGRGLQLLFYSVGIGQISSEVPQNLSASRPQDRQFILSSKKLLLSDSGFYLCAWGDTRGELFFGEGSRLTVL.

This clonotype was detected once. The gene calls are TRBV20-1 and TRBJ1-5; perhaps TRBD1 as D (6 bases). This CDR3 is built from 14 residues. V lost 0 bases to trimming and J lost 7 bases, with 13 bases between them. CDR1 is DFQATT, CDR2 SNEGSKA, per germline (reference sequence). This chain's CDR3 is CSARDIQGEQPQHF. In DNA, the CDR3 is TGCAGTGCTAGAGATATACAGGGCGAGCAGCCCCAGCATTTT.

This clonotype was recorded many times. The chain uses TRBV28 and TRBJ2-7, with 9 bases that match TRBD1. Germline lookup yields CDR1 MDHEN and CDR2 SYDVKM. Trimming cost V 7 bases and J 3 bases; bases outside gene matches: 7. The CDR3 is 14 residues long. The CDR3: CASNPTGGIYEQYF. The CDR3 coding sequence is TGTGCCAGCAACCCGACAGGGGGGATCTACGAGCAGTACTTC.

The table lists this clonotype with a few counts. The chain is built from TRBV7-8 and TRBJ2-2, with 10 nucleotides matching TRBD2. Germline assignment: CDR1 SGHVS and CDR2 FQNEAQ. The V and J ends lost 5 bases and 4 bases, in that order; junction bases with no gene match: 7. The CDR3 has 16 residues. The CDR3: CASSPSGRVVTGELFF. In nucleotides, the CDR3 is TGTGCCAGCAGCCCCAGCGGGAGGGTTGTCACCGGGGAGCTGTTTTTT. The variable domain in full, completed from reference TRBV7-8 and TRBJ2-2, reads GAGVSQSPRYKVAKRGQDVALRCDPISGHVSLFWYQQALGQGPEFLTYFQNEAQLDKSGLPSDRFFAERPEGSVSTLKIQRTQQEDSAVYLCASSPSGRVVTGELFFGEGSRLTVL.

The rearrangement uses TRBV12-3 or TRBV12-4 and TRBJ1-1; D is undetermined. The length of the CDR3 is 12 residues. Trimming left V 6 bases short and J 8 bases short, with 13 bases between. The CDR3 nucleotides read TGTGCCAGCAGGACCCTAAGAGAAGAAGCTTTCTTT. Residues: CASRTLREEAFF.

This clonotype was seen repeatedly, ten times or more. The chain combines TRBV7-2 with TRBJ2-1; 16 positions match TRBD2. The trim removed 3 bases at V and 9 bases at J, leaving 5 bases unmatched. Germline CDR1 SGHTA, CDR2 FQGNSA. This CDR3 comprises 16 residues. CDR3 loop: CASSLGLAGGQGEQFF. CDR3 nucleotides: TGTGCCAGCAGCTTGGGACTAGCGGGGGGGCAGGGTGAGCAGTTCTTC. Variable domain in full (rest from reference TRBV7-2 and TRBJ2-1): GAGVSQSPSNKVTEKGKDVELRCDPISGHTALYWYRQSLGQGLEFLIYFQGNSAPDKSGLPSDRFSAERTGGSVSTLTIQRTQQEDSAVYLCASSLGLAGGQGEQFFGPGTRLTVL.

This chain connects TRBV29-1 to TRBJ1-2; TRBD1 might be the D (6 bases). Germline V gene lookup returns CDR1 SQVTM and CDR2 ANQGSEA. CDR3 length: 12 residues. Between the trimmed V and J ends, which lost 5 bases and 8 bases, there was a span of 15 bases. The CDR3 coding sequence is TGCAGCGTTCAAAGACAGGAGAGCGGCTACACCTTC. As protein: CSVQRQESGYTF. The full variable domain, completed using reference TRBV29-1 and TRBJ1-2, is SAVISQKPSRDICQRGTSLTIQCQVDSQVTMMFWYRQQPGQSLTLIATANQGSEATYESGFVIDKFPISRPNLTFSTLTVSNMSPEDSSIYLCSVQRQESGYTFGSGTRLTVV.

This clonotype was detected ten times or more. The chain is built from TRBV27 and TRBJ2-1, with D unresolved. There are 14 residues in the CDR3. The germline CDR1 and CDR2 sequences are MNHEY and SMNVEV (reference sequence). With 9 bases removed from V and 1 base from J, the gap between germline ends came to 13 bases. The CDR3 is CASRYRSSYNEQFF. DNA of the CDR3: TGTGCCAGTCGATACCGGTCATCCTACAATGAGCAGTTCTTC.

This clonotype is a singleton in its sample. This chain links TRBV9 with TRBJ2-7, with 7 bases lining up with TRBD2. CDR3 length: 14 amino acids. After removal of 1 base from V and 4 bases from J, the junction contained 5 bases not matched to a gene. Germline V gene sequence: CDR1 SGDLS, CDR2 YYNGEE. The CDR3 protein is CASSVREGGYEQYF. In DNA, the CDR3 is TGTGCCAGCAGCGTAAGGGAGGGCGGGTACGAGCAGTACTTC.

This clonotype was counted a few times. This rearrangement joins TRBV11-2 to TRBJ2-3; TRBD2 is a possible D gene (5 bases). The CDR3 loop spans 15 amino acids. CDR1 and CDR2 from the germline V gene are SGHAT and FQNNGV. V was clipped by 5 bases and J by 3 bases, with 15 bases between them. The CDR3 is CASSPRGFGTDTQYF. The CDR3 nucleotides read TGTGCCAGCAGCCCACGGGGATTCGGGACAGATACGCAGTATTTT. Complete variable domain (other parts from reference TRBV11-2 and TRBJ2-3): EAGVAQSPRYKIIEKRQSVAFWCNPISGHATLYWYQQILGQGPKLLIQFQNNGVVDDSQLPKDRFSAERLKGVDSTLKIQPAKLEDSAVYLCASSPRGFGTDTQYFGPGTRLTVL.

The rearrangement uses TRBV9 and TRBJ2-7, with 10 bases identical to TRBD2. V was pared by 1 base and J by 4 bases, with 5 bases of the junction left unmatched. Germline V gives CDR1 SGDLS, CDR2 YYNGEE. The CDR3 is 15 residues long. In nucleotides, the CDR3 is TGTGCCAGCAGCGTAAGTTCTAGCGGGAGATACGAGCAGTACTTC. This gives the protein CASSVSSSGRYEQYF.

The rearrangement joins TRBV20-1 to TRBJ1-1; 8 positions agree with TRBD1. CDR1 is DFQATT, CDR2 SNEGSKA, per germline (reference sequence). Trimming at V came to 3 bases and at J to 7 bases, leaving 7 bases not matched to a gene. CDR3 size: 13 residues. The CDR3 DNA reads TGCAGTGCTAGGTTACAACAGGGGGGTGAAGCTTTCTTT. This codes for CSARLQQGGEAFF.

The chain uses TRBV12-3 or TRBV12-4 and TRBJ2-5; D ambiguous. This CDR3 contains 16 residues. The V end was cut by 4 bases, the J end by 2 bases, with 17 bases between. The CDR3 coding sequence is TGTGCCAGCAGTTGGCGGTTTCGGTATCGACAAGAGACCCAGTACTTC. Protein: CASSWRFRYRQETQYF.

This clonotype was found many times. The chain's CDR3 is CASRPMPGLAGSTDTQYF. In nucleotides, the CDR3 is TGTGCCAGCAGACCGATGCCGGGACTAGCGGGGAGCACAGATACGCAGTATTTT. J is TRBJ2-3 and V is TRBV6-6, with 13 bases identical to TRBD2. Germline V gene data show CDR1 as MNHNY and CDR2 as SVGAGI (reference sequence). The V and J ends lost 6 bases and 0 bases, in that order; junction bases with no gene match: 9. The CDR3 is made up of 18 amino acids.

Ten or more counts support this clonotype. The CDR3 protein is CASSHAGLAGAGELFF. The CDR3 bases are TGTGCCAGCAGCCACGCGGGACTAGCGGGGGCCGGGGAGCTGTTTTTT. The J gene is TRBJ2-2, the V gene TRBV3-1; 14 bases map to TRBD2. CDR3 length: 16 amino acids. V shed 3 bases, J shed 6 bases, and the junction held 3 bases outside the gene matches. Germline loops: CDR1 LGHDT, CDR2 YNNKEL (reference sequence).

The chain carries TRBV7-9 and TRBJ1-5, with 9 bases that match TRBD1. Germline V gives CDR1 SEHNR, CDR2 FQNEAQ (reference sequence). Trimming took 5 bases from V and 2 from J; bases not matched to a gene: 4. The CDR3 is made up of 15 amino acids. The DNA for the CDR3 is TGTGCCAGCAGCCAGGGGGACAGGGGCAATCAGCCCCAGCATTTT. Residues: CASSQGDRGNQPQHF.